This T cell receptor beta chain was recorded in a study of T cell responses to AZD1222 COVID-19 vaccine. Overall study findings and caveats: The study found vaccine-associated CD4 TCRs spanning spike, dominant at 160-218 and 743-854. Clonal diversity was possibly underestimated; the donors were predominantly white British and more often female.

For this clone: As yet, its antigen is unknown.

Sequencing used immunoSEQ multiplex PCR; TCRdb keeps in-frame clones, though not all of them. The table lists about 88,000 clones, roughly nine tenths of them singletons. Germline loops: CDR1 LGHDT, CDR2 YNNKEL (reference sequence). Trimming removed 0 bases from V and 8 bases from J, with 14 bases in between. The CDR3 sequence is 16 residues long. Specimen: peripheral blood, collected 28 days after the second AZD1222 dose. This sequence was found in an adult who received the AZD1222 COVID-19 vaccine. The chain carries TRBV3-1 (or the pseudogene TRBV3-2) and TRBJ1-6, with D maybe TRBD1 (6 bases). Here the CDR3 DNA reads TGTGCCAGCAGCCAAGATTACGGCAGGGGCGATTCACCCCTCCACTTT. Its translation: CASSQDYGRGDSPLHF.